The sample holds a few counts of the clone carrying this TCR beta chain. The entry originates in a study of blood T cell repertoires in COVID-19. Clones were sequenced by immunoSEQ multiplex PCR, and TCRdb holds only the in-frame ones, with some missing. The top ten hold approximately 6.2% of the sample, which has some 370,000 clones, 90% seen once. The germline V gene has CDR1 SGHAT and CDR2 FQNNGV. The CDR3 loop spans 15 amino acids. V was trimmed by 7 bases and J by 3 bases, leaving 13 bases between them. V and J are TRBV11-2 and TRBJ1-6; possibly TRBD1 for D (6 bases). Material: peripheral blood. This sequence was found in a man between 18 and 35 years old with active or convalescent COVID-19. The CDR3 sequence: CASTWGPGYNSPLHF. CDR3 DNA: TGTGCCAGCACGTGGGGGCCCGGCTATAATTCACCCCTCCACTTT.